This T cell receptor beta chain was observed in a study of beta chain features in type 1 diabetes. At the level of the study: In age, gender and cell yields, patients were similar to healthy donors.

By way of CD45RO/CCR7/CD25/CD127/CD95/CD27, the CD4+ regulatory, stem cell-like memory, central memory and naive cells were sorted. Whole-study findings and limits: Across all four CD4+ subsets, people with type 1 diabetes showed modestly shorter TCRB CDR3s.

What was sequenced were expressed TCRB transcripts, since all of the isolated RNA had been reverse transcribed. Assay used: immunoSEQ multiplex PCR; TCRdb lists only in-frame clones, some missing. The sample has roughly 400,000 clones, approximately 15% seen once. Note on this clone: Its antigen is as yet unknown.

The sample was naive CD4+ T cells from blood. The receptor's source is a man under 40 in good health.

CDR3 nucleotide sequence: TGTGCCAGCAGCCCAACCGGGACAGAGTACAATGAGCAGTTCTTC. It is translated as CASSPTGTEYNEQFF. This sequence joins TRBV7-3 and TRBJ2-1, with TRBD1 matching 7 bases. V gave up 5 bases and J gave up 4 bases; unmatched junction bases: 8. The V gene's germline CDR1 is SGHTA and CDR2 FQGTGA. CDR3 length equals 15 residues.